The T cell receptor (beta chain) under discussion was sequenced for a study of cytomegalovirus exposure and HLA in healthy donors. About the study: Prior work identified roughly 120 million unique TCR beta sequences in 190 million or so T cells. Within an early data release were tens of millions of unique TCRs drawn from HLA-typed donors.

Whole-study results and caveats: TCR beta V segments were, for the most part, productive about 87% or about 30% of the time in an earlier analysis.

With 60 Vbeta and 13 Jbeta primers, the PCR was carried out. Sequencing was performed with immunoSEQ multiplex PCR; in TCRdb, only in-frame clones are kept and a portion is missing. The sample includes some 160,000 clones, around four fifths of them seen just once. The CDR3 runs 15 residues. Per the germline V gene, CDR1 is LNHDA and CDR2 is SQIVND (reference sequence). The J segment lost 5 bases and the V segment lost 7 bases, leaving 11 bases of the junction unmatched. Concerning this clone: As yet, its antigen is unknown.

Source material: PBMCs. J is TRBJ1-1 and V is TRBV19, with 9 bases lining up with TRBD1. This sequence was found in a man in his late teens or twenties in good health and CMV-seronegative. This CDR3 reads CASNQDRGLGTEAFF. The CDR3 DNA is TGTGCCAGTAACCAGGACAGGGGCTTAGGGACTGAAGCTTTCTTT.